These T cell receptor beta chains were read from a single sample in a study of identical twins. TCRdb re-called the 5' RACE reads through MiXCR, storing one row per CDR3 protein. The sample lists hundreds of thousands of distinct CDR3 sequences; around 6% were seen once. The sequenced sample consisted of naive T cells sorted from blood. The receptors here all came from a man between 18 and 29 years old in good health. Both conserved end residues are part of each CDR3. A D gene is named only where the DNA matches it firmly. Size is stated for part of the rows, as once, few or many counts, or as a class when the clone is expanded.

CDR3aa: CSAPYPGTYNEQFF; CDR3nt: TGCAGTGCGCCGTACCCGGGGACGTACAATGAGCAGTTCTTC; d_gene: -; abundance: few; v_gene: TRBV20-1; j_gene: TRBJ2-1
CDR3aa: CASSLASGREKLFF; CDR3nt: TGCGCCAGCAGCTTGGCTTCCGGTAGGGAAAAACTGTTTTTT; d_gene: -; abundance: many; v_gene: TRBV5-1; j_gene: TRBJ1-4
CDR3aa: CAISGTAGAGDYGYTF; CDR3nt: TGTGCCATCAGTGGGACCGCAGGGGCGGGGGACTATGGCTACACCTTC; d_gene: -; abundance: many; v_gene: TRBV10-3; j_gene: TRBJ1-2
CDR3aa: CASSLGPDSQYF; CDR3nt: TGTGCCAGCAGTTTAGGGCCGGACAGCCAGTACTTC; d_gene: -; abundance: many; v_gene: TRBV28; j_gene: TRBJ2-7
CDR3aa: CASSLAAGSDAGELFF; CDR3nt: TGTGCCAGCAGCTTAGCGGCGGGATCTGACGCCGGGGAGCTGTTTTTT; d_gene: -; abundance: many; v_gene: TRBV7-7; j_gene: TRBJ2-2
CDR3aa: CASSIDRGGTDTQYF; CDR3nt: TGCGCCAGCAGCATCGACAGGGGAGGGACAGATACGCAGTATTTT; d_gene: -; abundance: many; v_gene: TRBV5-1; j_gene: TRBJ2-3
CDR3aa: CASSKLGQGHPYEQYF; CDR3nt: TGTGCCAGTAGTAAGCTGGGACAGGGGCATCCCTACGAGCAGTACTTC; d_gene: TRBD1; abundance: few; v_gene: TRBV19; j_gene: TRBJ2-7
CDR3aa: CASSLGGLAADTQYF; CDR3nt: TGTGCCAGCAGTTTAGGGGGACTAGCGGCAGATACGCAGTATTTT; d_gene: TRBD2; abundance: many; v_gene: TRBV12-3/TRBV12-4; j_gene: TRBJ2-3
CDR3aa: CASSPQPDTEAFF; CDR3nt: TGTGCCAGCAGCCCACAGCCTGACACTGAAGCTTTCTTT; d_gene: -; abundance: many; v_gene: TRBV5-6; j_gene: TRBJ1-1
CDR3aa: CATGSYHEQYF; CDR3nt: TGTGCCACGGGAAGTTACCACGAGCAGTACTTC; d_gene: -; abundance: few; v_gene: TRBV7-9; j_gene: TRBJ2-7
CDR3aa: CASSFGGWNTEAFF; CDR3nt: TGCGCCAGCAGCTTCGGCGGATGGAACACTGAAGCTTTCTTT; d_gene: -; abundance: many; v_gene: TRBV5-1; j_gene: TRBJ1-1
CDR3aa: CSVGDNGEQYF; CDR3nt: TGCAGCGTCGGAGACAACGGCGAGCAGTACTTC; d_gene: -; abundance: many; v_gene: TRBV29-1; j_gene: TRBJ2-7
CDR3aa: CASSDGLNEQFF; CDR3nt: TGTGCCAGCAGTGACGGACTTAATGAGCAGTTCTTC; d_gene: -; abundance: -; v_gene: TRBV2; j_gene: TRBJ2-1
CDR3aa: CASRPDRGMSDTQYF; CDR3nt: TGTGCCAGCAGGCCCGACAGGGGGATGTCAGATACGCAGTATTTT; d_gene: TRBD1; abundance: many; v_gene: TRBV28; j_gene: TRBJ2-3
CDR3aa: CADRGDEQYF; CDR3nt: TGTGCCGACAGGGGGGACGAGCAGTACTTC; d_gene: TRBD1; abundance: few; v_gene: TRBV27; j_gene: TRBJ2-7
CDR3aa: CSATDPGLAATDTQYF; CDR3nt: TGCAGTGCCACCGACCCGGGACTAGCGGCCACAGATACGCAGTATTTT; d_gene: TRBD2; abundance: many; v_gene: TRBV20-1; j_gene: TRBJ2-3
CDR3aa: CAISDWTENYGYTF; CDR3nt: TGTGCCATCAGTGATTGGACAGAGAACTATGGCTACACCTTC; d_gene: -; abundance: -; v_gene: TRBV10-3; j_gene: TRBJ1-2
CDR3aa: CASSLEGALPGYTF; CDR3nt: TGCGCCAGCAGCTTGGAGGGGGCCCTCCCTGGCTACACCTTC; d_gene: TRBD1; abundance: few; v_gene: TRBV5-1; j_gene: TRBJ1-2
CDR3aa: CSARERVRDGGRGNTIYF; CDR3nt: TGCAGTGCTAGAGAAAGGGTCCGGGACGGTGGACGTGGAAACACCATATATTTT; d_gene: -; abundance: few; v_gene: TRBV20-1; j_gene: TRBJ1-3
CDR3aa: CASRHPGASGGPWDTGELFF; CDR3nt: TGTGCCAGCCGACACCCTGGTGCTAGCGGAGGCCCATGGGACACCGGGGAGCTGTTTTTT; d_gene: TRBD2; abundance: -; v_gene: TRBV9; j_gene: TRBJ2-2
CDR3aa: CASSSTGTRYEQYF; CDR3nt: TGTGCCAGCAGCTCCACCGGGACTAGGTACGAGCAGTACTTC; d_gene: TRBD2; abundance: -; v_gene: TRBV11-2; j_gene: TRBJ2-7
CDR3aa: CASSFEATQQFF; CDR3nt: TGTGCCAGCAGCTTCGAAGCTACGCAGCAGTTCTTC; d_gene: -; abundance: many; v_gene: TRBV7-9; j_gene: TRBJ2-1
CDR3aa: CASRVDGGSTEAFF; CDR3nt: TGCGCCAGCAGAGTGGACGGAGGGAGCACTGAAGCTTTCTTT; d_gene: -; abundance: many; v_gene: TRBV5-1; j_gene: TRBJ1-1
CDR3aa: CSARDRGRTGELFF; CDR3nt: TGCAGTGCTAGAGACAGGGGGCGCACCGGGGAGCTGTTTTTT; d_gene: TRBD1; abundance: -; v_gene: TRBV20-1; j_gene: TRBJ2-2
CDR3aa: CSARGTSKEQYF; CDR3nt: TGCAGTGCTAGGGGGACTAGTAAAGAGCAGTACTTC; d_gene: TRBD2; abundance: -; v_gene: TRBV20-1; j_gene: TRBJ2-7
CDR3aa: CASRTAGAGQYF; CDR3nt: TGTGCCAGCAGGACAGCGGGGGCCGGGCAGTACTTC; d_gene: TRBD2; abundance: few; v_gene: TRBV7-2; j_gene: TRBJ2-7
CDR3aa: CSARDLTGRSGGSPLHF; CDR3nt: TGCAGTGCTAGAGATCTCACAGGGCGGTCAGGCGGGTCACCCCTCCACTTT; d_gene: -; abundance: -; v_gene: TRBV20-1; j_gene: TRBJ1-6
CDR3aa: CASSDGGTYEQYF; CDR3nt: TGCGCCAGCTCCGACGGGGGGACCTACGAGCAGTACTTC; d_gene: TRBD2; abundance: -; v_gene: TRBV5-1; j_gene: TRBJ2-7
CDR3aa: CSASPGTRNEQFF; CDR3nt: TGCAGTGCTAGCCCCGGGACCCGAAATGAGCAGTTCTTC; d_gene: -; abundance: many; v_gene: TRBV20-1; j_gene: TRBJ2-1
CDR3aa: CASSSSSGGTYEQYF; CDR3nt: TGTGCCAGCAGCTCCTCTAGCGGGGGGACCTACGAGCAGTACTTC; d_gene: TRBD2; abundance: -; v_gene: TRBV7-6; j_gene: TRBJ2-7
CDR3aa: CASSQEGGTGTDTQYF; CDR3nt: TGTGCCAGCAGCCAAGAAGGCGGGACAGGGACAGATACGCAGTATTTT; d_gene: TRBD1; abundance: few; v_gene: TRBV4-2; j_gene: TRBJ2-3
CDR3aa: CASSYTTGAGANVLTF; CDR3nt: TGTGCCAGCAGTTACACAACAGGGGCTGGGGCCAACGTCCTGACTTTC; d_gene: TRBD1; abundance: -; v_gene: TRBV6-5; j_gene: TRBJ2-6
CDR3aa: CASSLMRQGRNQPQHF; CDR3nt: TGTGCCAGCAGTTTGATGAGACAGGGACGGAATCAGCCCCAGCATTTT; d_gene: TRBD1; abundance: -; v_gene: TRBV12-3/TRBV12-4; j_gene: TRBJ1-5
CDR3aa: CSASREYEQFF; CDR3nt: TGCAGTGCTAGTCGGGAGTATGAGCAGTTCTTC; d_gene: -; abundance: many; v_gene: TRBV20-1; j_gene: TRBJ2-1
CDR3aa: CSAGRGAGGTYEQYF; CDR3nt: TGCAGTGCTGGGAGGGGCGCGGGAGGAACCTACGAGCAGTACTTC; d_gene: TRBD2; abundance: few; v_gene: TRBV20-1; j_gene: TRBJ2-7
CDR3aa: CASSAGGPGYTF; CDR3nt: TGTGCCAGCAGCGCAGGGGGCCCTGGCTACACCTTC; d_gene: TRBD1; abundance: many; v_gene: TRBV9; j_gene: TRBJ1-2
CDR3aa: CASSPWDRATEAFF; CDR3nt: TGTGCCAGCAGTCCTTGGGACAGGGCCACTGAAGCTTTCTTT; d_gene: TRBD1; abundance: few; v_gene: TRBV27; j_gene: TRBJ1-1
CDR3aa: CASSLRLAGGLTGELFF; CDR3nt: TGTGCCAGCAGCCTCCGACTAGCGGGAGGCCTTACCGGGGAGCTGTTTTTT; d_gene: TRBD2; abundance: few; v_gene: TRBV7-9; j_gene: TRBJ2-2
CDR3aa: CSATRGGGWSGGRTDTQYF; CDR3nt: TGCAGTGCTACAAGAGGAGGGGGCTGGAGCGGGGGACGCACAGATACGCAGTATTTT; d_gene: -; abundance: few; v_gene: TRBV20-1; j_gene: TRBJ2-3
CDR3aa: CATSRDVAGGGETQYF; CDR3nt: TGTGCCACCAGCAGAGATGTAGCGGGAGGAGGAGAGACCCAGTACTTC; d_gene: TRBD2; abundance: -; v_gene: TRBV15; j_gene: TRBJ2-5
CDR3aa: CSAPPRRPNEQFF; CDR3nt: TGCAGTGCCCCACCACGCCGACCCAATGAGCAGTTCTTC; d_gene: -; abundance: many; v_gene: TRBV20-1; j_gene: TRBJ2-1
CDR3aa: CASSFGQDVYGYTF; CDR3nt: TGTGCCAGCAGCTTCGGACAGGACGTCTATGGCTACACCTTC; d_gene: TRBD1; abundance: few; v_gene: TRBV7-2; j_gene: TRBJ1-2
CDR3aa: CASSPAQGIDRHTDTQYF; CDR3nt: TGTGCCAGCTCACCAGCACAGGGGATCGACAGACACACAGATACGCAGTATTTT; d_gene: TRBD1; abundance: many; v_gene: TRBV18; j_gene: TRBJ2-3
CDR3aa: CASRYRDRVYEQYF; CDR3nt: TGTGCCAGCAGGTACCGGGACAGGGTCTACGAGCAGTACTTC; d_gene: TRBD1; abundance: -; v_gene: TRBV28; j_gene: TRBJ2-7
CDR3aa: CSVAAGQRISSGANVLTF; CDR3nt: TGCAGCGTTGCGGCGGGACAGCGAATCTCCTCTGGGGCCAACGTCCTGACTTTC; d_gene: -; abundance: few; v_gene: TRBV29-1; j_gene: TRBJ2-6
CDR3aa: CSARDRGRAPYEQYF; CDR3nt: TGCAGTGCTAGAGATCGGGGAAGAGCCCCCTACGAGCAGTACTTC; d_gene: -; abundance: many; v_gene: TRBV20-1; j_gene: TRBJ2-7
CDR3aa: CATSEGLRGTDTQYF; CDR3nt: TGTGCCACCAGTGAAGGGCTTCGGGGCACAGATACGCAGTATTTT; d_gene: -; abundance: -; v_gene: TRBV24-1; j_gene: TRBJ2-3
CDR3aa: CASSLIWTGKKKTQYF; CDR3nt: TGTGCCAGCAGTTTAATTTGGACAGGGAAAAAGAAGACCCAGTACTTC; d_gene: TRBD1; abundance: few; v_gene: TRBV12-3/TRBV12-4; j_gene: TRBJ2-5
CDR3aa: CSVQPGDSYPDEQFF; CDR3nt: TGCAGCGTCCAACCCGGAGACTCCTATCCCGATGAGCAGTTCTTC; d_gene: -; abundance: -; v_gene: TRBV29-1; j_gene: TRBJ2-1
CDR3aa: CSASPRTSGGNEQFF; CDR3nt: TGCAGTGCCTCTCCCCGGACTAGCGGGGGCAATGAGCAGTTCTTC; d_gene: TRBD2; abundance: many; v_gene: TRBV20-1; j_gene: TRBJ2-1
CDR3aa: CASRLAGPEEQFF; CDR3nt: TGTGCCAGCCGACTAGCGGGACCTGAAGAGCAGTTCTTC; d_gene: TRBD2; abundance: many; v_gene: TRBV28; j_gene: TRBJ2-1